Following are 30 T cell receptor beta chains from one sample sequenced in a study of Tregs in tolerant kidney transplant recipients. Assay: immunoSEQ multiplex PCR; the TCRdb copy retains only in-frame clones and omits some. This sample has over 60,000 clones, with 70% to 90% found just once. The sample in question was CD4+ T cells from blood, obtained before the transplant. These TCRs come from a human donor who received a combined kidney and bone marrow transplant.

This rearrangement joins TRBV5-1 to TRBJ2-2, with TRBD1 identical over 7 bases. CDR3 length: 16 residues. V shed 0 bases, J shed 3 bases, and the junction held 5 bases outside the gene matches. Germline CDR1 SGHRS, CDR2 YFSETQ. The CDR3 protein is CASSLVKTGYTGELFF. The CDR3 DNA follows: TGCGCCAGCAGCTTGGTCAAGACAGGGTACACCGGGGAGCTGTTTTTT.

In this sample, this clone turned up a few times. V usage is TRBV27 and J usage is TRBJ2-7; no reliable D call. The CDR3 loop spans 12 amino acids. V lost 4 bases, J lost 0 bases, and 4 bases lay in between. Germline assignment: CDR1 MNHEY and CDR2 SMNVEV (reference sequence). For the CDR3, the DNA is TGTGCCAGCAGTTCGGTCTCCTACGAGCAGTACTTC. This sequence encodes CASSSVSYEQYF.

Written as DNA, the CDR3 is TGTGCCAGCAGCGTAGCGCCAGATAGCAATCAGCCCCAGCATTTT. Protein: CASSVAPDSNQPQHF. This sequence joins TRBV9 and TRBJ1-5, with D unresolved. The germline V gene has CDR1 SGDLS and CDR2 YYNGEE. Trimming pared 0 bases from V and 0 bases from J, leaving 7 bases between. The CDR3 spans 15 residues.

The rearrangement joins TRBV4-2 to TRBJ2-7; D is possibly TRBD2 (7 bases). Germline values: CDR1 LGHNA, CDR2 YNFKEQ. V dropped 1 base and J dropped 3 bases, with 10 bases sitting between them. The CDR3 spans 14 residues. The CDR3, as DNA: TGTGCCAGCAGCCAAGGGGGGGGCTACTACGAGCAGTACTTC. This codes for CASSQGGGYYEQYF.

This clone showed up just a few times. The rearrangement joins TRBV11-2 to TRBJ2-4; 7 nucleotides align to TRBD2. The germline gives CDR1 SGHAT, CDR2 FQNNGV. V trimming: 1 base; J trimming: 9 bases; junction bases outside the gene matches: 9. The CDR3 runs 15 residues. The CDR3 spells CASSLVGRGTLIQYF. CDR3 in DNA: TGTGCCAGCAGCTTAGTGGGGAGGGGTACCCTCATTCAGTACTTC.

The chain carries TRBV11-3 and TRBJ2-3; 14 bases are shared with TRBD2. CDR3 size: 15 residues. CDR1 SGHNT and CDR2 YENEEA come from the germline V gene. Trimming took 5 bases from V and 4 from J; bases not matched to a gene: 2. The CDR3 nucleotides are TGTGCCAGCAGCCCGGGACTAGCGGGAGCAGATACGCAGTATTTT. Its translation: CASSPGLAGADTQYF.

The CDR3 DNA follows: TGTGCCAGCAGCCAAGTGTACAGTTATGGCTACACCTTC. Its protein is CASSQVYSYGYTF. J is TRBJ1-2 and V is TRBV14; D remains unclear. Germline loops: CDR1 SGHDN, CDR2 FVKESK. Trimming took 1 base from V and 5 from J, leaving 8 bases between them. The CDR3 spans 13 residues.

The chain is built from TRBV21-1 and TRBJ2-3; TRBD2, the D gene given by the table, was not confirmed from the DNA. TRBV21-1 is assigned pseudogene status. This CDR3 comprises 20 residues. The CDR3 coding sequence is TGTGCCAGCAAATCACCGGGACTAGCGGGAGGTCTCCAGAGCACAGATACGCAGTATTTT. Translation: CASKSPGLAGGLQSTDTQYF.

The CDR3, as DNA: TGTGCCAGCAGTTTATTGGGCGAGTCTAATCAGCCCCAGCATTTT. Translation gives CASSLLGESNQPQHF. J is TRBJ1-5 and V is TRBV28; no clear D. V shed 1 base and J shed 4 bases, with 11 bases lying between them. CDR3 length equals 15 residues. Germline V gene data show CDR1 as MDHEN and CDR2 as SYDVKM.

This clone has just a few counts. V is TRBV7-9 and J is TRBJ1-2; TRBD1 aligns across 8 bases. Germline V gene sequence: CDR1 SEHNR, CDR2 FQNEAQ (reference sequence). After removal of 5 bases from V and 3 bases from J, the junction contained 5 bases not matched to a gene. The CDR3 runs to 14 residues. CDR3 protein: CASSVSTGDYGYTF. Written as DNA, the CDR3 is TGTGCCAGCAGCGTATCGACAGGGGACTATGGCTACACCTTC.

The rearrangement links TRBV5-1 to TRBJ2-1; the match to TRBD1 covers 9 bases. The CDR3 runs to 16 residues. Trimming cost V 0 bases and J 8 bases; bases outside gene matches: 9. Looked up from germline, CDR1 is SGHRS and CDR2 is YFSETQ. For the CDR3, the DNA is TGCGCCAGCAGCTTGGCCCGGGACAGGGCCGCTTATGAGCAGTTCTTC. It is translated as CASSLARDRAAYEQFF.

The V and J genes are TRBV5-4 and TRBJ2-6; D is perhaps TRBD2 (5 bases). Deletions cut 0 bases from V and 3 bases from J, with 7 bases between. The length of the CDR3 is 15 residues. Germline V gives CDR1 SGHNT, CDR2 YYREEE (reference sequence). CDR3 sequence: CASSLAGDGANVLTF. The CDR3 DNA follows: TGTGCCAGCAGCTTGGCCGGGGATGGGGCCAACGTCCTGACTTTC.

This chain uses TRBV9 with TRBJ2-3, with a possible D match to TRBD2 (5 bases). The CDR3 consists of 15 residues. V gave up 0 bases and J gave up 1 base, with 9 bases separating them. Germline lookup yields CDR1 SGDLS and CDR2 YYNGEE. The CDR3 sequence: CASSVVGERTDTQYF. The CDR3 DNA reads TGTGCCAGCAGCGTAGTTGGGGAGCGCACAGATACGCAGTATTTT.

The rearrangement uses TRBV10-3 and TRBJ2-7; 10 bases agree with TRBD1. There are 13 residues in the CDR3. After removal of 10 bases from V and 2 bases from J, the junction contained 5 bases not matched to a gene. Germline-derived CDR1 and CDR2 are ENHRY and SYGVKD. The CDR3 DNA reads TGTGCCACCTGGACAGGGGGAGCCTACGAGCAGTACTTC. Protein product: CATWTGGAYEQYF.

In DNA, the CDR3 is TGCGCCAGCAGCTTGGTAGGGTGGGAGCTAGATACGCAGTATTTT. This translates into CASSLVGWELDTQYF. The chain recombines TRBV5-1 with TRBJ2-3; TRBD2 is a possible D gene (5 bases). Germline-derived CDR1 and CDR2 are SGHRS and YFSETQ. The CDR3 is made up of 15 amino acids. Between the trimmed V and J ends, which lost 0 bases and 5 bases, there was a span of 13 bases.

In this sample, this clone turned up a few times. The chain uses TRBV23-1 and TRBJ1-5; D is possibly TRBD1 (5 bases). TRBV23-1 counts as an open reading frame of uncertain function. This CDR3 contains 16 residues. V gave up 3 bases and J gave up 4 bases, with 16 bases separating them. In DNA form, the CDR3 reads TGCGCCAGCAGTCAGTGTTCGGGGAGGGGAAATCAGCCCCAGCATTTT. It encodes CASSQCSGRGNQPQHF.

This chain joins TRBV19 and TRBJ1-5, with D possibly matching TRBD1 (5 bases). V was cut by 9 bases and J by 0 bases, with 12 bases left in between. CDR3 length: 14 residues. Germline V gene sequence: CDR1 LNHDA, CDR2 SQIVND (reference sequence). CDR3 sequence reads: CASSQGYSNQPQHF. The CDR3, as DNA: TGTGCCAGCTCTCAGGGTTATAGCAATCAGCCCCAGCATTTT.

This chain uses TRBV28 with TRBJ1-2; the D gene is possibly TRBD1 (6 bases). Germline V CDR1 and CDR2: MDHEN, SYDVKM. The CDR3 has 16 amino acids. V shed 3 bases and J shed 1 base, with 15 bases lying between them. CDR3 residues: CASSFEGQQFNYGYTF. Here the CDR3 DNA reads TGTGCCAGCAGTTTTGAGGGACAACAATTTAACTATGGCTACACCTTC.

This clone was observed a few times. This chain links TRBV7-9 with TRBJ1-1; no clear D gene. The CDR3 has 15 amino acids. V was pared by 6 bases and J by 1 base, with 15 bases between. Germline V gives CDR1 SEHNR, CDR2 FQNEAQ (reference sequence). Here the CDR3 DNA reads TGTGCCAGCAGTCCCACCCTGGCCCAGAACACTGAAGCTTTCTTT. Translated, it gives CASSPTLAQNTEAFF. Full variable domain (rest looked up from reference TRBV7-9 and TRBJ1-1): DTGVSQNPRHKITKRGQNVTFRCDPISEHNRLYWYRQTLGQGPEFLTYFQNEAQLEKSRLLSDRFSAERPKGSFSTLEIQRTEQGDSAMYLCASSPTLAQNTEAFFGQGTRLTVV.

The chain carries TRBV28 and TRBJ1-2; 7 nucleotides agree with TRBD1. The CDR3 covers 15 residues. The J segment lost 5 bases and the V segment lost 7 bases, leaving 13 bases of the junction unmatched. Germline V CDR1 and CDR2: MDHEN, SYDVKM. The CDR3 is CASISPGQAVYGYTF. The CDR3 nucleotides are TGTGCCAGCATTTCACCCGGACAGGCGGTTTATGGCTACACCTTC.

This rearrangement joins TRBV25-1 to TRBJ1-1; 8 bases line up with TRBD1. The CDR3 contains 13 residues. The germline CDR1 and CDR2 sequences are MGHDK and SYGVNS. With 7 bases clipped from V and 5 bases from J, the junction kept 6 bases outside the gene matches. CDR3 in DNA: TGTGCCAGCAAACTAAGGACAGGGACTGAAGCTTTCTTT. It encodes CASKLRTGTEAFF.

This clone was detected only a few times. The J gene is TRBJ1-2, the V gene TRBV11-1, with 9 nucleotides matching TRBD1. The CDR3 is 13 amino acids. CDR1 is SGHAT, CDR2 FQDESV, per germline (reference sequence). The V segment lost 6 bases and the J segment 5 bases; nucleotides outside the gene matches: 4. The CDR3 DNA reads TGTGCCAGCAGTCAACAGGGGGCTTATGGCTACACCTTC. Its protein product is CASSQQGAYGYTF.

The V call is TRBV5-6, the J call TRBJ2-4, with 9 bases fitting TRBD2. Unmatched junction bases numbered 8, after V lost 2 bases and J lost 2 bases. The CDR3 loop spans 17 amino acids. Looked up from germline, CDR1 is SGHDT and CDR2 is YYEEEE. The CDR3 DNA follows: TGTGCCAGCAGCTTCCTTAGCGGGAGTGGGACCAAAAACATTCAGTACTTC. Encoded protein: CASSFLSGSGTKNIQYF.

Only a few counts were recorded for this clone. The genes are TRBV18 and TRBJ2-7, with D possibly TRBD2 on 5 matching bases. The germline gives CDR1 KGHSH, CDR2 LQKENI. Between the trimmed V and J ends, which lost 2 bases and 7 bases, there was a span of 12 bases. The CDR3 is 13 residues long. CDR3 residues: CASSPIGGGEQYF. Written as DNA, the CDR3 is TGTGCCAGCTCACCAATAGGAGGCGGGGAGCAGTACTTC.

The rearrangement uses TRBV2 and TRBJ2-7, with D possibly matching TRBD2 (5 bases). V was clipped by 6 bases and J by 6 bases, with 12 bases between them. Germline V gene sequence: CDR1 SNHLY, CDR2 FYNNEI. CDR3 size: 12 residues. Here the CDR3 DNA reads TGTGCCAGCAGGGGGAGAGCATCCGAGCAGTACTTC. As protein: CASRGRASEQYF.

The rearrangement joins TRBV18 to TRBJ1-2; TRBD1 matches 7 bases. The CDR3 is 14 amino acids. The germline CDR1 and CDR2 sequences are KGHSH and LQKENI. V was clipped by 5 bases and J by 3 bases; unmatched bases: 6. CDR3 amino acids: CASSEKTGHYGYTF. The CDR3 DNA reads as TGTGCCAGCTCAGAGAAGACAGGGCACTATGGCTACACCTTC.

The rearrangement joins TRBV19 to TRBJ2-5, with 9 bases identical to TRBD1. CDR3 size: 13 residues. Germline V gene data show CDR1 as LNHDA and CDR2 as SQIVND (reference sequence). The V segment lost 8 bases and the J segment 1 base; nucleotides outside the gene matches: 2. The CDR3 spells CASRGQGQETQYF. The CDR3 nucleotides are TGTGCCAGTCGGGGACAGGGCCAAGAGACCCAGTACTTC.

V gene TRBV5-1 combines with J gene TRBJ2-7, with 13 bases identical to TRBD2. Trimming cost V 5 bases and J 4 bases; bases outside gene matches: 3. The CDR3 is 14 amino acids. From germline, CDR1 is SGHRS and CDR2 YFSETQ. The CDR3 protein is CASRWTSGSYEQYF. The CDR3 region has the DNA TGCGCCAGCAGATGGACTAGCGGGAGTTACGAGCAGTACTTC.

V usage is TRBV10-2 and J usage is TRBJ2-3; D gene unclear. Germline CDR1 WSHSY, CDR2 SAAADI. The CDR3 totals 12 residues. Between the trimmed V and J ends, which lost 2 bases and 8 bases, there was a span of 8 bases. The CDR3 region is CASSEAAITQYF. CDR3 DNA: TGCGCCAGCAGTGAGGCGGCTATTACGCAGTATTTT.

The chain couples TRBV28 to TRBJ1-2, with a possible D match to TRBD1 (5 bases). Germline assignment: CDR1 MDHEN and CDR2 SYDVKM. V shed 8 bases and J shed 4 bases, with 14 bases lying between them. There are 13 residues in the CDR3. The CDR3 spells CASGQGGVYGYTF. The CDR3 DNA reads as TGTGCCAGCGGACAAGGAGGGGTCTATGGCTACACCTTC.